This T cell receptor beta chain stems from a study of blood T cell repertoires in COVID-19 (dated by TCRdb to the early 2020s). About the investigation overall: The collaborator samples originated in the United States, Italy and Spain and spanned the acute and convalescent phases of COVID-19. Nearly every sample came with metadata listing a de-identified subject ID, COVID-19 status, age in years and sex. The material from the prospective study consisted of cDNA or gDNA derived from T cells, B-cell-depleted T cells, or PBMCs. Subjects who had been exposed to COVID-19, were actively infected with it, or had recovered from it provided the deeply sampled blood TCRbeta repertoires that made up the dataset. A freely available public database, intended as a resource for researchers studying the immune response to SARS-CoV-2, is where the repertoires were released. The samples were drawn from the first 160 participants of the ongoing ImmuneRACE study and from 1,254 subjects provided by 6 global collaborators. Where available, HLA class I and class II types were obtained from metadata supplied by the sample provider rather than from assay-based typing. The investigation overall reported the following: Clinical and demographic metadata were provided uncurated, with the amount varying by source and participant.

TCRbeta CDR3 regions were amplified from genomic DNA by means of the immunoSEQ Assay, a bias-controlled multiplex PCR. The authors' pipeline ran thus. Nucleated cell counts per sample were estimated from amplification of reference gene primers within the assay. To quantify the absolute abundance of each unique TCRbeta CDR3 rearrangement, sequence reads were collapsed and filtered. For each sample, productive Simpson clonality was calculated by taking the square root of Simpson's diversity index across productive rearrangements. Entries here come from immuneACCESS through TCRdb and include only in-frame sequences with V and J called. Some clones fail to appear in such tables; in the studies checked, an unresolved V gene covers under half of the shortfall, and the cause of the remainder is unknown. Clone size and the V and J calls come from that table; the DNA yielded D and trimming. The sample records a few hundred thousand clones, 85% to 90% of which are singletons. Just under 6.5% of the sample comes from the top ten.

To note about this clone: What this receptor recognizes is not known. Base-call qualities are not available, and no considerably larger clone is one nucleotide away.

Measured from the cysteine to the phenylalanine, the CDR3 is 15 residues long. The entry retains the CDR3 DNA only, 45 bases that are in frame from base 1. At the junction V is shortened by 7 bases and J by 3 bases; bases outside the gene matches: 8. CDR1 and CDR2, looked up from the germline V gene, are MRHNA and SNTAGT. One collaborating source in Seattle enrolled patients during active infection and followed them longitudinally through the course of disease. Collaborating institutions collected whole blood in K2EDTA tubes following their own protocols. For TCRbeta analysis, collaborator samples were shipped as frozen whole blood, as isolated PBMCs, or as DNA extracted from either sample type.

The TCR originated in a woman in her forties or fifties with COVID-19, enrolled during active disease. This chain joins TRBV6-4 to TRBJ2-3; 9 of the junction bases match TRBD2. The sequencing input was peripheral blood. This receptor has the CDR3 CASKERGRATDTQYF. The nucleotides are TGTGCCAGCAAGGAGCGCGGGAGGGCGACAGATACGCAGTATTTT.